The clone carrying this TCR beta chain was detected only a few times. This specimen belongs to a study of long-term antiretroviral therapy in people with HIV. This was the immunoSEQ v3.0 assay at survey level. Profiled with immunoSEQ multiplex PCR; TCRdb holds only in-frame clones, not every one. This table has tens of thousands of clones, 81% appearing once. This CDR3 comprises 10 residues. CDR1 and CDR2 from the germline V gene are MNHEY and SVGAGI. V dropped 8 bases and J dropped 5 bases, with 6 bases sitting between them. This chain connects TRBV6-5 to TRBJ2-5; the D gene is possibly TRBD2 (6 bases). The origin of this receptor is a man in his forties or fifties with HIV. The input for sequencing was unsorted PBMCs, taken 0.1 years before starting antiretroviral therapy. CDR3: CASGRETQYF. In DNA form, the CDR3 reads TGTGCCAGCGGGAGGGAGACCCAGTACTTC.